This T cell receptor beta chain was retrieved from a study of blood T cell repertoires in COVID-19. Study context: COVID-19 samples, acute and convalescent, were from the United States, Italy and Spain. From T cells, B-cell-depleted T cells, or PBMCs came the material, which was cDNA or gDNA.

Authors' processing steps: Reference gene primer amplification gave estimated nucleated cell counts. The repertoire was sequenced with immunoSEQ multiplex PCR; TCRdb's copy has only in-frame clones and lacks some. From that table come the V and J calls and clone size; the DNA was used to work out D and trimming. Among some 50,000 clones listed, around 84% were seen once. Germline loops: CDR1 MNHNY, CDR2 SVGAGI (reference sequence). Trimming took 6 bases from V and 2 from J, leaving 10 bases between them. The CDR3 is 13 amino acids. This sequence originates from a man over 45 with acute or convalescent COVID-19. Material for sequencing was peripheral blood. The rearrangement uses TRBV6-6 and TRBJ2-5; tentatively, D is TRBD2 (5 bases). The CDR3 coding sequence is TGTGCCAGCAGAAGGACTCAACAAGAGACCCAGTACTTC. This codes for CASRRTQQETQYF.